Shown below are 2 T cell receptor beta chains from a single sample sequenced in a study of T cell repertoires in cytomegalovirus infection. Via MiXCR, TCRdb re-called the reads, giving one row per CDR3 protein. This table has around 180,000 distinct CDR3 sequences, over 25% appearing once. Sequenced: PBMCs. All receptors come from a human donor in good health (CMV status not recorded). Some clones in this sample may be carry-over from other donors' samples.

The V and J genes are TRBV6-2 or TRBV6-3 and TRBJ2-2; D remains ambiguous. Germline CDR1 MNHEY, CDR2 SVGEGT. CDR3 length: 14 residues. V lost 10 bases and J lost 3, with 15 bases in between. In DNA form, the CDR3 reads TGTGCCATCGCCGCATATGTCGACACCGGGGAGCTGTTTTTT. Protein: CAIAAYVDTGELFF.

The chain couples TRBV20-1 to TRBJ2-1; 9 bases map to TRBD1. CDR1 is DFQATT and CDR2 is SNEGSKA in the germline V gene (reference sequence). Trimming took 5 bases from V and 4 from J; bases not matched to a gene: 3. The CDR3 extends over 13 amino acids. The CDR3 spells CSASGTGYNEQFF. DNA of the CDR3: TGCAGTGCTTCCGGGACAGGGTACAATGAGCAGTTCTTC.